The 12 T cell receptor beta chains below all came from one sample that was sequenced in a study of T cells in Graves' hyperthyroidism and ophthalmopathy. TCR beta CDR3 sequences were amplified from RNA transcripts. Researchers ran a first-round RT-PCR on the TCR CDR3 using the HTBI primer set. TCRdb re-analysed the multiplex PCR reads in MiXCR, keeping a single row per CDR3 protein. Of 300,000 to 400,000 distinct CDR3 sequences listed, over 15% are singletons. The material sequenced was blood. These receptors were collected from a woman between 50 and 59 years old with Graves' hyperthyroidism.

The chain links TRBV28 to TRBJ2-2; D remains ambiguous. Trimming left V 5 bases short and J 4 bases short, with 17 bases between. The germline gives CDR1 MDHEN, CDR2 SYDVKM. The CDR3 sequence is 16 residues long. The CDR3 spells CASSKSLEVVTGELFF. DNA for the CDR3: TGTGCCAGCAGTAAATCCCTTGAGGTAGTCACCGGGGAGCTGTTTTTT.

This chain joins TRBV5-1 and TRBJ2-7; 11 nucleotides align to TRBD2. The V gene's germline CDR1 is SGHRS and CDR2 YFSETQ. Germline trimming cut 4 bases from V and 4 bases from J; bases unmatched to any gene: 13. This CDR3 comprises 17 residues. The CDR3 reads CASSLTPTGTSGYEQYF. The CDR3 DNA sequence: TGCGCCAGCAGCCTTACGCCCACCGGGACTAGCGGATACGAGCAGTACTTC.

This clonotype was observed many times. The V call is TRBV20-1, the J call TRBJ2-7; TRBD2 matches at 14 bases. V dropped 5 bases and J dropped 9; count of bases not matched to a gene: 15. Germline V gives CDR1 DFQATT, CDR2 SNEGSKA (reference sequence). The length of the CDR3 is 16 residues. The CDR3 spells CSAPPISSGLAGVQYF. In DNA, the CDR3 is TGCAGTGCTCCTCCCATTTCCTCGGGACTAGCGGGGGTGCAGTACTTC.

This clonotype was seen ten or more times. This sequence joins TRBV11-2 and TRBJ2-7, with D possibly TRBD2 on 6 matching bases. CDR1 SGHAT and CDR2 FQNNGV come from the germline V gene. CDR3 length: 16 residues. Trimming took 7 bases from V and 2 from J, leaving 21 bases between them. The CDR3 nucleotides are TGTGCCAGCACCTCGAACGCGGGCGGGATAGCCTACGAGCAGTACTTC. This gives the protein CASTSNAGGIAYEQYF. Full variable domain (missing parts from reference TRBV11-2 and TRBJ2-7): EAGVAQSPRYKIIEKRQSVAFWCNPISGHATLYWYQQILGQGPKLLIQFQNNGVVDDSQLPKDRFSAERLKGVDSTLKIQPAKLEDSAVYLCASTSNAGGIAYEQYFGPGTRLTVT.

This clonotype was seen at least ten times. The chain links TRBV6-1 to TRBJ2-5; 9 positions match TRBD1. The germline V gene has CDR1 MNHNS and CDR2 SASEGT. This CDR3 contains 13 residues. V lost 7 bases, J lost 5 bases, and 5 bases stayed unmatched. The CDR3 sequence is CASTLTGGETQYF. The CDR3 region has the DNA TGTGCCAGCACCCTGACAGGGGGGGAGACCCAGTACTTC.

This clonotype occurred a few times. The V gene is TRBV14, the J gene TRBJ1-1; 7 bases line up with TRBD1. The ends lost 4 bases at V and 0 bases at J; junction bases unmatched: 11. Per germline, CDR1 SGHDN and CDR2 FVKESK. The CDR3 runs 17 residues. In nucleotides, the CDR3 is TGTGCCAGCAGCCCCCCCGGGACAGTTCTTATGAACACTGAAGCTTTCTTT. Translating gives CASSPPGTVLMNTEAFF. The full variable domain, rest sourced from reference TRBV14 and TRBJ1-1, is EAGVTQFPSHSVIEKGQTVTLRCDPISGHDNLYWYRRVMGKEIKFLLHFVKESKQDESGMPNNRFLAERTGGTYSTLKVQPAELEDSGVYFCASSPPGTVLMNTEAFFGQGTRLTVV.

This clonotype was observed a few times. The chain carries TRBV6-1 and TRBJ2-1; D remains unclear. CDR1 is MNHNS and CDR2 is SASEGT in the germline V gene. Trimming removed 3 bases from V and 0 bases from J, with 9 bases in between. This CDR3 is 15 amino acids long. CDR3 protein: CASSDRRSSYNEQFF. In DNA form, the CDR3 reads TGTGCCAGCAGTGATCGAAGGAGCTCCTACAATGAGCAGTTCTTC.

This clonotype was seen a few times. The chain carries TRBV3-1 and TRBJ2-7; TRBD1 matches 9 bases. The V gene end was trimmed by 5 bases and the J gene end by 3 bases; junction bases not matched to a gene: 5. The CDR3 spans 14 residues. Germline V lookup: CDR1 LGHDT, CDR2 YNNKEL (reference sequence). The CDR3 loop is CASSARDRDYEQYF. In DNA, the CDR3 is TGTGCCAGCAGCGCGCGGGACAGGGACTACGAGCAGTACTTC.

The chain recombines TRBV12-3 or TRBV12-4 with TRBJ2-5; TRBD1 aligns across 8 bases. With 6 bases clipped from V and 7 bases from J, the junction kept 7 bases outside the gene matches. The CDR3 sequence is 13 residues long. For the CDR3, the DNA is TGTGCCAGCAGCGGTCGGACAGGGAGGACCCAGTACTTC. As protein: CASSGRTGRTQYF.

This clonotype was picked up a small number of times. The chain recombines TRBV6-1 with TRBJ1-2, with 10 nucleotides matching TRBD1. Germline CDR1 is MNHNS and CDR2 is SASEGT. V trimming: 4 bases; J trimming: 0 bases; junction bases outside the gene matches: 5. The CDR3 sequence is 16 residues long. CDR3 protein: CASSVLGQGPNYGYTF. The CDR3 coding sequence is TGTGCCAGCAGTGTACTGGGACAGGGGCCTAACTATGGCTACACCTTC.

This clonotype was detected only a few times. The rearrangement joins TRBV7-6 to TRBJ2-3; D unresolved. CDR3 size: 15 residues. Looked up from germline, CDR1 is SGHVS and CDR2 is FNYEAQ. Trimming removed 5 bases at V and 1 base at J, with 13 bases between. CDR3 protein: CASSPLPSGTDTQYF. DNA for the CDR3: TGTGCCAGCAGCCCCTTGCCTTCGGGCACAGATACGCAGTATTTT.

This clonotype was counted at least ten times. This rearrangement joins TRBV5-1 to TRBJ1-4; no firm D call. The CDR3 consists of 11 residues. Between the trimmed V and J ends, which lost 5 bases and 5 bases, there was a span of 4 bases. Germline V gene sequence: CDR1 SGHRS, CDR2 YFSETQ. The CDR3 nucleotides read TGCGCCAGCAGAGTAAATGAAAAACTGTTTTTT. This translates into CASRVNEKLFF.